Presented here are 9 T cell receptor beta chains from one specimen sequenced in a study of T cell responses to AZD1222 COVID-19 vaccine. TCRdb's table, derived via immunoSEQ multiplex PCR, lists solely in-frame clones and lacks some. The data contain 160,000 or so clones, 85% to 90% of them singletons. The sample was peripheral blood, taken on day 0 of AZD1222 vaccination. The receptors originated from an adult in good health.

The chain has TRBV7-7 and TRBJ2-1; 9 positions match TRBD1. The CDR3 is 15 residues long. From germline, CDR1 is SSHAT and CDR2 FNYEAQ (reference sequence). J was trimmed by 5 bases and V by 5 bases; bases with no gene match: 7. CDR3 loop: CASSTGQGLDNEQFF. The CDR3 region has the DNA TGTGCCAGCAGCACCGGACAGGGGTTGGACAATGAGCAGTTCTTC.

In its sample, this clone was seen once. This sequence joins TRBV6-2 or TRBV6-3 and TRBJ1-6; the D is unclear. CDR1 MNHEY and CDR2 SVGEGT come from the germline V gene. CDR3 length: 13 amino acids. V was shortened by 5 bases and J by 7 bases, with 9 bases between the two germline ends. The CDR3 nucleotides are TGTGCCAGCAGTCCCATCTACAATTCACCCCTCCACTTT. It codes for CASSPIYNSPLHF.

The chain combines TRBV7-9 with TRBJ2-3; D is unclear. The CDR3 extends over 13 amino acids. Deletions cut 4 bases from V and 4 bases from J, with 9 bases between. From germline, CDR1 is SEHNR and CDR2 FQNEAQ (reference sequence). The CDR3 region has the DNA TGTGCCAGCAGCTCGGCCGGGTCAGATACGCAGTATTTT. This translates into CASSSAGSDTQYF. Full variable domain (remainder filled in from reference TRBV7-9 and TRBJ2-3): DTGVSQNPRHKITKRGQNVTFRCDPISEHNRLYWYRQTLGQGPEFLTYFQNEAQLEKSRLLSDRFSAERPKGSFSTLEIQRTEQGDSAMYLCASSSAGSDTQYFGPGTRLTVL.

This chain connects TRBV29-1 to TRBJ2-5, with D perhaps TRBD1 or TRBD2 (7 bases each). The V gene lost 5 bases and the J gene lost 5 bases, with 12 bases spanning the gap. This CDR3 has 12 residues. CDR1 is SQVTM, CDR2 ANQGSEA, per germline. The CDR3 protein is CSVRQGGETQYF. CDR3 DNA: TGCAGCGTTAGACAGGGAGGGGAGACCCAGTACTTC. Full variable domain (remainder filled in from reference TRBV29-1 and TRBJ2-5): SAVISQKPSRDICQRGTSLTIQCQVDSQVTMMFWYRQQPGQSLTLIATANQGSEATYESGFVIDKFPISRPNLTFSTLTVSNMSPEDSSIYLCSVRQGGETQYFGPGTRLLVL.

The chain links TRBV30 to TRBJ2-2; D is ambiguous. Germline lookup yields CDR1 GTSNPN and CDR2 SVGIG (reference sequence). Trimming cost V 1 base and J 1 base, with 4 bases left between them. This CDR3 comprises 13 residues. The CDR3 nucleotides read TGTGCCTGGAGTGGAGGGAACACCGGGGAGCTGTTTTTT. Amino acid sequence: CAWSGGNTGELFF. Filled out from reference TRBV30 and TRBJ2-2, the complete variable domain reads SQTIHQWPATLVQPVGSPLSLECTVEGTSNPNLYWYRQAAGRGLQLLFYSVGIGQISSEVPQNLSASRPQDRQFILSSKKLLLSDSGFYLCAWSGGNTGELFFGEGSRLTVL.

The chain joins TRBV5-8 to TRBJ2-1, with D perhaps TRBD1 or TRBD2 (5 bases each). Trimming took off 2 bases at V and 8 bases at J, with 14 bases between the two ends. CDR1 and CDR2 from the germline V gene are SGHTS and YDEGEE. CDR3 size: 14 residues. The DNA for the CDR3 is TGTGCCAGCAGCTTCGGGACCCCTGGGGATGAGCAGTTCTTC. Amino acid sequence: CASSFGTPGDEQFF.

The chain links TRBV2 to TRBJ1-4, with 8 nucleotides matching TRBD1. CDR1 SNHLY and CDR2 FYNNEI come from the germline V gene. The CDR3 length is 13 residues. V trimming: 4 bases; J trimming: 8 bases; junction bases outside the gene matches: 3. The CDR3 coding sequence is TGTGCCAGCAGTGTCCAGGGGGCGGAAAAACTGTTTTTT. Translating it yields CASSVQGAEKLFF.

The chain is built from TRBV7-2 and TRBJ2-1; D unclear. Germline lookup yields CDR1 SGHTA and CDR2 FQGNSA. CDR3 length: 13 amino acids. V lost 4 bases and J 4 bases, leaving 8 bases between the germline ends. CDR3 sequence: CASSSRRYNEQFF. Written as DNA, the CDR3 is TGTGCCAGCAGCTCTCGGCGATACAATGAGCAGTTCTTC.

This chain connects TRBV5-1 to TRBJ2-3; tentatively, D is TRBD1 (6 bases). V was shortened by 0 bases and J by 4 bases, with 9 bases between the two germline ends. The CDR3 covers 14 residues. Germline CDR1 and CDR2: SGHRS and YFSETQ. Here the CDR3 reads CASSLGGPPDTQYF. The CDR3 DNA reads TGCGCCAGCAGCTTGGGGGGGCCCCCAGATACGCAGTATTTT.